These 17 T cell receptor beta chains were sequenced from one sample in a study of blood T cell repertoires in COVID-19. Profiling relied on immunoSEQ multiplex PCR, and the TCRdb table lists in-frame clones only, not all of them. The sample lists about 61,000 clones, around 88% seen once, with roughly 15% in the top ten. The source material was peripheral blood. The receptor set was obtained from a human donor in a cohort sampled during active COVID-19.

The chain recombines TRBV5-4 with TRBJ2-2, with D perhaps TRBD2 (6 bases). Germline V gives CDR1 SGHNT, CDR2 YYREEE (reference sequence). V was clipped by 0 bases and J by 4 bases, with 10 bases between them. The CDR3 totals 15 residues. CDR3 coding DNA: TGTGCCAGCAGCTTGGGGGGAGGCAGCACCGGGGAGCTGTTTTTT. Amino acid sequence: CASSLGGGSTGELFF.

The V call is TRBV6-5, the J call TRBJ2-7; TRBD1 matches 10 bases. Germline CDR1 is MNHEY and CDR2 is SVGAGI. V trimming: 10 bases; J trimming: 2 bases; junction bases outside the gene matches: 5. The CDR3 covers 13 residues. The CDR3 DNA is TGTGCCACCGGGGACAGGGGACCCTACGAGCAGTACTTC. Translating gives CATGDRGPYEQYF.

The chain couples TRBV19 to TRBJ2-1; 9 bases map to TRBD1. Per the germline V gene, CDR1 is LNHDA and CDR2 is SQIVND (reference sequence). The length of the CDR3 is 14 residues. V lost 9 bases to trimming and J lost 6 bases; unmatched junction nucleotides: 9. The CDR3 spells CASSTGGTANEQFF. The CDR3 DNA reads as TGTGCCAGCTCGACAGGGGGGACAGCCAATGAGCAGTTCTTC.

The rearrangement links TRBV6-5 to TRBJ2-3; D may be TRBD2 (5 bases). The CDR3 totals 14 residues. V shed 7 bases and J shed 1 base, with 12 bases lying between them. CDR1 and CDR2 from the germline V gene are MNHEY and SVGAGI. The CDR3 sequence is CASTVSEGTDTQYF. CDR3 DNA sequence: TGTGCCAGCACCGTTAGCGAGGGCACAGATACGCAGTATTTT.

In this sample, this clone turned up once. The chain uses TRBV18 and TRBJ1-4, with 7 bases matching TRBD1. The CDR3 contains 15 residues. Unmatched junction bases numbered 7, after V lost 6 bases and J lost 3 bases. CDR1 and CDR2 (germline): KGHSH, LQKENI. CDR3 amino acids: CASSPDRVANEKLFF. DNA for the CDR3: TGTGCCAGCTCCCCTGACAGGGTAGCTAATGAAAAACTGTTTTTT.

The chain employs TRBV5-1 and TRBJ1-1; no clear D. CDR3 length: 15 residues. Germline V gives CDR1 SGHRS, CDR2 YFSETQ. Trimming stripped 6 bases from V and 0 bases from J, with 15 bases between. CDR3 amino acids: CASTNRPEMNTEAFF. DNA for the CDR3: TGCGCCAGCACCAACCGCCCAGAAATGAACACTGAAGCTTTCTTT.

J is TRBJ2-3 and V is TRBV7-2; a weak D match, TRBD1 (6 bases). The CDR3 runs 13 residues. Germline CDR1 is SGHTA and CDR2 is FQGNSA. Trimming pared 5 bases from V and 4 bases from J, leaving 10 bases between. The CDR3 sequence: CASSRGIADTQYF. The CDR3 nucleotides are TGTGCCAGCAGCAGGGGGATTGCAGATACGCAGTATTTT.

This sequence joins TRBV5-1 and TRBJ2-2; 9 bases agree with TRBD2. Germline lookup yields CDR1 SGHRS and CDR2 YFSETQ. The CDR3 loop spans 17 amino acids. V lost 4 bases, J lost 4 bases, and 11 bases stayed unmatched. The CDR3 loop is CASSPYSGSSATGELFF. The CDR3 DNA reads TGCGCCAGCAGCCCGTATAGCGGGAGTAGCGCCACCGGGGAGCTGTTTTTT.

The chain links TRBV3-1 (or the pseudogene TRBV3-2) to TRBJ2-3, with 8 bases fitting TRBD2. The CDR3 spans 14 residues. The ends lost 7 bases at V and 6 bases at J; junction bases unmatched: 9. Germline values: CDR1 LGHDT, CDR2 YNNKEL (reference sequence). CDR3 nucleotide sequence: TGTGCCAGCACCCCCGGGGGGGCGTCGGATACGCAGTATTTT. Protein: CASTPGGASDTQYF.

The CDR3 protein is CASSWSRGADTQYF. In DNA form, the CDR3 reads TGTGCCAGCAGTTGGAGCCGGGGGGCAGATACGCAGTATTTT. This rearrangement joins TRBV6-2 or TRBV6-3 to TRBJ2-3; 7 bases align to TRBD2. Germline V gene sequence: CDR1 MNHEY, CDR2 SVGEGT. V shed 4 bases and J 4 bases; nucleotides not matched to a gene: 5. This CDR3 has 14 amino acids.

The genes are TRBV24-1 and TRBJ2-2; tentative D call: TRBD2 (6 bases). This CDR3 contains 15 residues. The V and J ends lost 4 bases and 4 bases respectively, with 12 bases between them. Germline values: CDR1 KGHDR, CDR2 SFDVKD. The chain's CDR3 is CATSDPGTLTGELFF. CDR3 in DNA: TGTGCCACCAGTGACCCCGGGACTCTCACCGGGGAGCTGTTTTTT.

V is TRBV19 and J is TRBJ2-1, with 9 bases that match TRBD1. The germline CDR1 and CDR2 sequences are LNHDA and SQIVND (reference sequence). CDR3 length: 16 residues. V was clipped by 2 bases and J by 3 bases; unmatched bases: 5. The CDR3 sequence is CASSIPGTGYYNEQFF. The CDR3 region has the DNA TGTGCCAGTAGTATACCCGGGACAGGGTACTACAATGAGCAGTTCTTC.

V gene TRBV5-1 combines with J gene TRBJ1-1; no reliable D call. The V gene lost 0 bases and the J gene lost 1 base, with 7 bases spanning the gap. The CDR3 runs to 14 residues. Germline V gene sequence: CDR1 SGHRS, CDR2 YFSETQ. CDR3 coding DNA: TGCGCCAGCAGCTTGGAGAGCGGGAACACTGAAGCTTTCTTT. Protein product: CASSLESGNTEAFF.

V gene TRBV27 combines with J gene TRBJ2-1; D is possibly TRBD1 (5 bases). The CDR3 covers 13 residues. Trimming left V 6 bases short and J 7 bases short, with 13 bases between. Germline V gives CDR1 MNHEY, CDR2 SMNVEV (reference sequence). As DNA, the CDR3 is TGTGCCAGCAGCCCCAGGGCCGCGAATGAGCAGTTCTTC. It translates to CASSPRAANEQFF.

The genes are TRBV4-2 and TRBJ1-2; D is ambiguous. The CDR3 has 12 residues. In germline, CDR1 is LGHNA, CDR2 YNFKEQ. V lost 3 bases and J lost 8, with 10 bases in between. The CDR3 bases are TGTGCCAGCAGCCAGGAGGGTGGAGGCTACACCTTC. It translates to CASSQEGGGYTF.

The CDR3 loop is CASSSGTGGQPQHF. CDR3 DNA: TGTGCCAGCAGTTCAGGGACAGGCGGCCAGCCCCAGCATTTT. This chain connects TRBV28 to TRBJ1-5; TRBD1 matches at 8 bases. In germline, CDR1 is MDHEN, CDR2 SYDVKM. J was trimmed by 7 bases and V by 4 bases; bases with no gene match: 6. The CDR3 has 14 amino acids.

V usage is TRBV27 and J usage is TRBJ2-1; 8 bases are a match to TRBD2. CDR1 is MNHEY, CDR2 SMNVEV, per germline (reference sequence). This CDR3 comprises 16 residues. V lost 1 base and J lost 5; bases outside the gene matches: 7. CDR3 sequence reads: CASSLWAGRANNEQFF. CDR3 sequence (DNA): TGTGCCAGCAGTTTATGGGCCGGGAGGGCCAACAATGAGCAGTTCTTC.